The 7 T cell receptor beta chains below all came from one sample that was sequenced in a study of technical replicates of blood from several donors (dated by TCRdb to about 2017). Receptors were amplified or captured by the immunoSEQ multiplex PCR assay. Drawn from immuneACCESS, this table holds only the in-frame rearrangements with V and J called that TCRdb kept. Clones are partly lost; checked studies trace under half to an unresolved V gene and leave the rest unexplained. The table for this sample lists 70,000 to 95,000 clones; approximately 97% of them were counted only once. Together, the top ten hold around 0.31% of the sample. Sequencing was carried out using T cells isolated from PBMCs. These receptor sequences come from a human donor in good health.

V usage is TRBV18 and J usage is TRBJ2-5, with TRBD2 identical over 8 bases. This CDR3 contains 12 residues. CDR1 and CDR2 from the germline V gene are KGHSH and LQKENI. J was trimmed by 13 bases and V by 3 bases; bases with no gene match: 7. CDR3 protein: CASSPAGRAPYF. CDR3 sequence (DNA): TGTGCCAGCTCACCGGCCGGGAGGGCCCCGTACTTC.

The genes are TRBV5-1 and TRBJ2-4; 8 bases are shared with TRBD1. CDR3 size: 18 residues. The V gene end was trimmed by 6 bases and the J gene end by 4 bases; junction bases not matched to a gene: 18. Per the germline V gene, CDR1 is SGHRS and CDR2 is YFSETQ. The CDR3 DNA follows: TGCGCCAGCATAAGTTTACCCAAGACGACAGGGGTAAAAAACATTCAGTACTTC. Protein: CASISLPKTTGVKNIQYF.

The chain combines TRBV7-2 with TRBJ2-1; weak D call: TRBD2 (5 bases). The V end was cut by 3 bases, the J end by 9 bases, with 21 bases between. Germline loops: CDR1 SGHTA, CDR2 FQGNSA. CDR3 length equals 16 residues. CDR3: CASSLLRVPFSSEQFF. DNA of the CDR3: TGTGCCAGCAGCTTGTTGCGGGTACCTTTTAGCAGTGAGCAGTTCTTC.

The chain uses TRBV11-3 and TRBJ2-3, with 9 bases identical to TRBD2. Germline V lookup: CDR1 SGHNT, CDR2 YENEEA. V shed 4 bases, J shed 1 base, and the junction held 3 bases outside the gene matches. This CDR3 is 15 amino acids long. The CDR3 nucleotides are TGTGCCAGCAGCTCCCGGACTAGCGGCACAGATACGCAGTATTTT. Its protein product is CASSSRTSGTDTQYF.

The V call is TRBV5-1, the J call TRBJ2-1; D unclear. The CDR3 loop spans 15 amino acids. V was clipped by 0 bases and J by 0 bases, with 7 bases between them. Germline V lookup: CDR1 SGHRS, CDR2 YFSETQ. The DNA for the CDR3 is TGCGCCAGCAGCTTGGGAGCAAGCTCCTACAATGAGCAGTTCTTC. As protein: CASSLGASSYNEQFF. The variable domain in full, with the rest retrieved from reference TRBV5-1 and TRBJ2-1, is KAGVTQTPRYLIKTRGQQVTLSCSPISGHRSVSWYQQTPGQGLQFLFEYFSETQRNKGNFPGRFSGRQFSNSRSEMNVSTLELGDSALYLCASSLGASSYNEQFFGPGTRLTVL.

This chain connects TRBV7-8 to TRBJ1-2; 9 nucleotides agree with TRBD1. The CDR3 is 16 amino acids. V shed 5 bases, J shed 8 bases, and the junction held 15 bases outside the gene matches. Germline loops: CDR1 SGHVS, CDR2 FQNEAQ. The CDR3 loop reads CASSPNRGQGTKGYTF. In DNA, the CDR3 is TGTGCCAGCAGCCCGAATCGGGGACAGGGTACAAAAGGCTACACCTTC.

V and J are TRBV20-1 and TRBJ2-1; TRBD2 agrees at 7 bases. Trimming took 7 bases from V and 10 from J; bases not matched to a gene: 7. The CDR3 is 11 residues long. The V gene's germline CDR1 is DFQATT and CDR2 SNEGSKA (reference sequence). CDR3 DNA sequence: TGCAGTGGCGGGAGCCTAGCGGAGCAGTTCTTC. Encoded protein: CSGGSLAEQFF.